Below are 7 T cell receptor beta chains sequenced from a single sample in a study of shared clonotypes between healthy human individuals. Sequencing was performed with immunoSEQ multiplex PCR; in TCRdb, only in-frame clones are kept and a portion is missing. The top ten hold about 1.5% of the sample, which has roughly 1,100,000 clones, about 80% seen once. The specimen sequenced was memory CD4+ T cells sorted from blood. Subset denoted: CD45RA-negative fraction. The receptors derive from a young man in good health.

This clone showed up just once. The V call is TRBV5-6, the J call TRBJ2-7; tentative D call: TRBD1 (5 bases). Per the germline V gene, CDR1 is SGHDT and CDR2 is YYEEEE. The CDR3 covers 14 residues. Trimming took 4 bases from V and 6 from J, leaving 17 bases between them. Written as DNA, the CDR3 is TGTGCCAGCAGCAAATTACAGGTGGGCTCCGAGCAGTACTTC. Translated, it gives CASSKLQVGSEQYF.

Only one count was recorded for this clone. The chain uses TRBV14 and TRBJ2-7; 9 bases align to TRBD2. The V segment lost 4 bases and the J segment 4 bases; nucleotides outside the gene matches: 8. Germline CDR1 and CDR2: SGHDN and FVKESK. The CDR3 length is 15 residues. In DNA form, the CDR3 reads TGTGCCAGCAGCCGTAGCGGGAGTAAGAGTTACGAGCAGTACTTC. This codes for CASSRSGSKSYEQYF.

The rearrangement links TRBV5-5 to TRBJ2-3, with D unresolved. Germline V gene lookup returns CDR1 SGHKS and CDR2 YYEKEE (reference sequence). The CDR3 contains 12 residues. Trimming pared 0 bases from V and 9 bases from J, leaving 8 bases between. The CDR3 loop reads CASSLGELTQYF. CDR3 nucleotide sequence: TGTGCCAGCAGCTTGGGAGAGCTAACGCAGTATTTT.

J is TRBJ2-1 and V is TRBV25-1; 8 nucleotides line up with TRBD2. This CDR3 has 13 residues. The trim removed 6 bases at V and 15 bases at J, leaving 13 bases unmatched. CDR1 MGHDK and CDR2 SYGVNS come from the germline V gene. CDR3 protein: CASSREGPGPGFF. The CDR3 DNA follows: TGTGCCAGCAGCCGGGAGGGACCGGGCCCGGGGTTCTTC.

V is TRBV7-9 and J is TRBJ2-5; D possibly matches TRBD1 or TRBD2 (5 bases each). The germline V gene has CDR1 SEHNR and CDR2 FQNEAQ (reference sequence). CDR3 length equals 18 residues. The V end was cut by 5 bases, the J end by 4 bases, with 26 bases between. CDR3 loop: CASSPRSETARRAETQYF. Here the CDR3 DNA reads TGTGCCAGCAGCCCGAGAAGCGAGACAGCCAGGCGGGCAGAGACCCAGTACTTC.

This clone came up a few times. The V and J genes are TRBV28 and TRBJ1-6; 7 bases line up with TRBD1. Trimming removed 4 bases from V and 0 bases from J; junction bases left unmatched: 6. The CDR3 totals 17 residues. Germline CDR1 is MDHEN and CDR2 is SYDVKM. The DNA of the CDR3 is TGTGCCAGCAGTTCACGGGACAGCAGCTCCTATAATTCACCCCTCCACTTT. This encodes CASSSRDSSSYNSPLHF.

V is TRBV6-1 and J is TRBJ2-6, with D perhaps matching TRBD2 (6 bases). The CDR3 loop spans 15 amino acids. V lost 6 bases to trimming and J lost 1 base, with 10 bases between them. The germline V gene has CDR1 MNHNS and CDR2 SASEGT. The DNA of the CDR3 is TGTGCCAGCAGCCCGGGAGCATCTGGGGCCAACGTCCTGACTTTC. Protein: CASSPGASGANVLTF.